The present entry profiles one TCR beta chain with its context. Its antigen specificity is not known. No base quality information exists; no much larger clone differs at one position. Receptor libraries were prepared by the immunoSEQ multiplex PCR assay. For the multiplex PCR, a mixture combining 60 forward primers for TCR Vbeta segments and 13 reverse primers for TCR Jbeta segments was used. A multiplex PCR assay on genomic DNA amplified the CDR3 region of rearranged TCR beta genes. The Illumina HiSeq System was used to sequence the amplified TCR beta libraries as 87-base-pair reads. The study's processing was this. A later analysis counted 65 million to 90 million unique TCR beta chains across the 600 to 850 repertoires, and 9 million to 14 million of these chains were shared by at least two donors. To remove PCR and sequencing errors, raw reads were error-corrected and collapsed into unique sequences using a nearest-neighbor algorithm that merged closely related sequences. V, D and J gene segments were assigned by aligning CDR3 sequences to IMGT reference sequences. Each retained sequence needed at least a six-nucleotide match to both a V gene segment and a J gene segment. Rearrangements were called productive when the CDR3 lacked stop codons and stayed in frame with V and J; all others were non-productive. CDR3 was defined by IMGT convention, running from the second conserved V-encoded cysteine to the conserved J-encoded phenylalanine. In an earlier analysis of 550 to 650 of the donors, sequences lacking an unambiguous match to a single V gene segment were excluded. An earlier analysis of under 750 of the donors called V segments functional above 56.7% productive rearrangements and segregating when the between-donor standard deviation exceeded 5%. A statistical classification framework was developed to diagnose cytomegalovirus status using the catalog of TCR beta chain sequences. In a later analysis, TCR nucleotide sequences were compared against IMGT/GENE-DB human TR gene sequences so that V and J genes could be assigned. In a later analysis, CDR3 sequences and most-parsimonious VDJ recombination scenarios were assigned using the TCRdist pipeline. A later analysis defined each TCR beta chain by its CDR3 amino acid sequence plus V-gene family, and excluded reads lacking a unique V-gene family. In a later analysis, 450 to 600 highly shared, low-generation-probability nucleotide sequences were removed to address suspected cross-contamination and a sequencing artifact. In a later analysis, a clonal expansion index for each public chain was calculated from normalized within-repertoire ranks of inferred template counts. Generation probabilities in a later analysis came from a VDJ recombination model fitted to out-of-frame rearrangements, and those results were checked against IGoR. In a later analysis, TCR-TCR, TCR-HLA and TCR-CMV co-occurrence was scored with hypergeometric tests, and a repertoire-size bias correction was applied to TCR pairs. To estimate false discovery rates, a later analysis permuted the HLA or CMV assignments 20 times. In a later analysis, co-occurring TCRs were grouped using DBSCAN, with TCRdist sequence similarity added in when clustering inside HLA-allele-positive subsets. Repertoires with fewer than 30,000 or more than 120,000 public chains were left out of co-occurrence clustering, as were a few repertoires with anomalous nucleotide sharing. The source is immuneACCESS, and TCRdb retained only in-frame sequences with V and J called. Part of the clones is not carried over; for the studies checked, unresolved V genes explain less than half of this, and the remainder is unexplained. Clonal size and the V and J genes are those of that table, whereas D and trimming came from the DNA. The sample profile shows 120,000 to 150,000 clones; less than 85% of them were found once. The ten largest clones add up to approximately 8.2% of the sample.

In total, more than 500 healthy bone marrow donors made up the cohort. Cohort members were all nominally healthy when sampled, although unrecorded immune exposures were likely present. The donor tested CMV seropositive and was one of the 289 seropositive cohort members. A peripheral blood sample was collected from each donor, and TCR beta sequencing was performed on peripheral blood mononuclear cells. The Qiagen DNeasy Blood Extraction Kit was used to extract genomic DNA from the blood cell samples. This specimen belongs to a study of cytomegalovirus exposure and HLA in healthy donors (TCRdb year 2017). In terms of the full investigation: In an earlier analysis of roughly 500 of the donors, approximately 300 Gb of sequence data and 100 million or so unique TCR beta sequences from about 179 million T cells were reported. Around 320 gigabases of sequencing data and 70 million to 85 million unique TCR sequences were included in an early release covering around 600 HLA-typed donors. The genetic ancestry cluster associated with self-reported Caucasian donors included 81% of the 300 to 400 genotyped donors. The aim of the study was to test whether cataloging public T cell receptors could identify signatures of past pathogen exposure. The T cell repertoires of some 670 subjects were profiled by immunosequencing and related to cytomegalovirus serostatus. Along with the approximately 670-subject first cohort, a separate validation cohort of about 110 different subjects was used. To predict cytomegalovirus infection status, the study combined high-throughput TCR immunosequencing, statistical association of individual TCRs with disease status, and machine learning. In a later analysis, previously published TCR beta repertoires from several hundred donors were re-analyzed and high-resolution HLA genotyping was added so that TCR occurrence patterns could be studied. In the later analysis, no new phenotypic data were used to find candidate immune exposures; instead, reliance was placed on TCR beta sequences and their occurrence across donors. In an earlier analysis of around 540 of the donors, high-throughput TCR beta sequencing was used to judge whether each TCR beta V gene segment behaved as functional or pseudogenic. Alongside the repertoire data, information on donor age, sex, ethnicity and CMV serostatus was compiled. A later genetic analysis took genome-wide SNP genotypes for about 55% of the roughly 670 donors and used that subset as a discovery cohort. All discovery cohort repertoires had been generated on a single sequencing platform. HLA typing covered class I and class II loci at four-digit resolution. The number of donors typed differed by locus, with 629-630 for A, B, C, DRB1 and DQB1, roughly 520 for DQA1, under 610 for DPA1, and approximately 470 for DPB1. About 5 DR-DQ haplotypes were handled as single units for association and clustering, since linkage in the cohort was strong. On average, around 230,000 unique TCR beta nucleotide sequences were sequenced per donor among 398 genotyped donors of the cohort, with roughly 19% of those sequences being non-productive. Results the study describes overall, beyond this receptor: Because HLA typing was unavailable for some donors at each locus, only the typed subset was used in association tests. Three of the identified cytomegalovirus-associated TCR beta chains were confirmed in vitro to be specific for cytomegalovirus antigens. Some IMGT-functional V segments, including TRBV6-2 and TRBV6-3, could not be told apart with the 87-base-pair reads, so those segments were excluded. A cluster of highly shared sequence variants was judged likely to represent a technical artifact of the sequencing pipeline. The only immune exposure information available for the cohort was CMV serostatus. According to a later analysis, parvovirus B19, influenza, CMV and Epstein-Barr virus appeared linked to several top co-occurrence clusters. A total of 150 or so TCR beta chains were listed by the study as associated with cytomegalovirus. Across donors, most TCR sequences were observed very rarely, whereas some public TCRs were present in many individuals. At a false discovery rate of 0.05, a later analysis linked under 20,000 TCR beta sequences to specific HLA alleles. Linkage disequilibrium might explain the correlated functional status among segregating V segments, but an unknown experimental factor could not be excluded. According to a later analysis, TCR association rates differed among HLA loci, with DRB1 alleles showing the most associated TCRs and HLA-C alleles showing the fewest. The classifier was reported to diagnose cytomegalovirus status with high specificity and sensitivity in both the original and validation cohorts. In a later analysis, most CMV-associated TCR beta chains were found to appear HLA-restricted, with HLA associations seemingly driven largely by CMV exposure. Sequencing depth was assumed to be roughly uniform across donors in the presence/absence analyses, though that assumption may not hold. An earlier analysis of approximately 500 of the donors showed that most TCR beta V segments appeared in productive rearrangements either about 90% or about 30% of the time, which broadly matched IMGT annotations. It was suggested by the authors that the approach could potentially be generalized to other disease states and immunological phenotypes. A further reported finding was that TCR beta sequences accurately predicted the HLA-A and HLA-B alleles for most subjects in the first cohort. A later genetic analysis reported fewer N-insertions in productive TCRs among donors in an Asian-associated ancestry cluster than the roughly 700-donor mean. V-gene and J-gene trimming of TCR beta chains was associated with a missense DCLRE1C variant in a later genetic analysis, and the association was replicated in an independent cohort. A later analysis found that HLA-associated TCR beta chains were more clonally expanded and had lower generation probabilities than equally common non-associated chains. In this cohort, only TCR beta chains were sequenced, and detectable features were limited by the absence of alpha or paired-chain data. Strong co-occurrence of HLA alleles, especially DR and DQ, made assigning TCR associations to individual alleles difficult. Roughly 15 rarely observed V segments, including chromosome 9 orphons, were excluded from the earlier analysis of several hundred of the donors because counts were too low.

CDR1 and CDR2 are read off the germline V gene (reference sequence) as SEHNR and FQNEAQ. The junction shows trimming of 5 bases on V and 7 bases on J, plus 11 bases between the germline ends. Including the terminal cysteine and phenylalanine, the CDR3 comprises 13 residues. The only DNA kept is the CDR3, 39 bases in frame from the first base. Sequencing was carried out using PBMCs. The sequence came from a woman aged 50 to 60 in good health and CMV-seropositive. Recombination connected TRBV7-9 to TRBJ2-2; the D segment could be TRBD1, given 6 matching bases. The nucleotide sequence reads as follows: TGTGCCAGCAGCCTTAGGACAGTCGGGGAGCTGTTTTTT. Translated, this is CASSLRTVGELFF.